This T cell receptor beta chain was identified during a study of shared clonotypes between healthy human individuals. CDR3 length equals 12 residues. V gave up 5 bases and J gave up 5 bases, with 9 bases separating them. Germline CDR1 MDHEN, CDR2 SYDVKM. Data came from immunoSEQ multiplex PCR; TCRdb stores just in-frame clones and leaves some out. The top ten hold around 0.13% of the sample, which has 2 million to 2.5 million clones, around 95% seen once. This clonotype originated in a man between 18 and 35 years old in good health. V and J are TRBV28 and TRBJ1-1; D ambiguous. The sequenced sample consisted of naive CD4+ T cells sorted from blood. As to subset: CD45RA+ positively selected. The CDR3 DNA follows: TGTGCCAGCAGTCCGCGCATAACTGAAGCTTTCTTT. It specifies CASSPRITEAFF. Complete variable domain (other parts from reference TRBV28 and TRBJ1-1): DVKVTQSSRYLVKRTGEKVFLECVQDMDHENMFWYRQDPGLGLRLIYFSYDVKMKEKGDIPEGYSVSREKKERFSLILESASTNQTSMYLCASSPRITEAFFGQGTRLTVV.